This is a list of T cell receptor beta chains from one sample in a study of cytomegalovirus exposure and HLA in healthy donors. This table comes from immunoSEQ multiplex PCR, and its TCRdb copy is limited to in-frame clones, with some not included. The sample carries 65,000 to 80,000 clones, approximately 95% recorded once. Specimen: PBMCs. The receptor set was obtained from a young woman in good health and CMV-seropositive. Both conserved end residues are part of each CDR3. D genes are given only for firm matches. A row's size may be missing; if present it is once, few, many or a size class.

TRBD1	TRBV18	-	TRBJ2-1	TGTGCCAGCTCACCTCGACAGGGGCGCTACAATGAGCAGTTCTTC	CASSPRQGRYNEQFF
TRBD1	TRBV7-9	-	TRBJ2-7	TGTGCCAGCAGCTTAGAAGGGACAGGGGGCTACGAGCAGTACTTC	CASSLEGTGGYEQYF
TRBD1	TRBV5-6	-	TRBJ1-1	TGTGCCAGCAGCTTATACAGGGGGACTGAAGCTTTCTTT	CASSLYRGTEAFF
TRBD1	TRBV29-1	-	TRBJ2-2	TGCAGCGTGGCTGAGGGGGCGAAGTCCGGGGAGCTGTTTTTT	CSVAEGAKSGELFF
TRBD1	TRBV19	-	TRBJ1-5	TGTGCCAGTAGTATAGGACAGGGTAGCAATCAGCCCCAGCATTTT	CASSIGQGSNQPQHF
-	TRBV29-1	once	TRBJ2-7	TGCAGCGTTGTGCTGAATGCGAGGAGCTCCTACGGGCAGTACTTC	CSVVLNARSSYGQYF
TRBD2	TRBV27	-	TRBJ2-4	TGTGCCAGCAGTCTAGACACGGGAGGTAGAAACATTCAGTACTTC	CASSLDTGGRNIQYF
TRBD1	TRBV6-1	-	TRBJ2-7	TGTGCCAGCAGTGAAGTTGGCGGGACAGGGGGCGACGAGCAGTACTTC	CASSEVGGTGGDEQYF
-	TRBV15	-	TRBJ2-5	TGTGCCACCAGCAGAGGTCGACCAGGGGAGACCCAGTACTTC	CATSRGRPGETQYF
-	TRBV5-4	-	TRBJ2-7	TGTGCCAGCAGCTCCGGACAGATAGGGTACGAGCAGTACTTC	CASSSGQIGYEQYF
-	TRBV5-5	-	TRBJ1-3	TGTGCCAGCAGCTTCGGAGTCCTCTCTGGAAACACCATATATTTT	CASSFGVLSGNTIYF
-	TRBV25-1	-	TRBJ1-2	TGTGCCAGCAGTATGGACACTAATAACTATGGCTACACCTTC	CASSMDTNNYGYTF
-	TRBV2	-	TRBJ1-6	TGTGCCAGCAGTGGAAGTGACAAATTCAGCTCCTATAATTCACCCCTCCACTTT	CASSGSDKFSSYNSPLHF
TRBD2	TRBV5-3	-	TRBJ2-1	TGTGCCAGAAGCTTGGGTGATAGCGGGAGGGCCGGGGATGAGCAGTTCTTC	CARSLGDSGRAGDEQFF
TRBD2	TRBV30	few	TRBJ2-2	TGTGCCTGGACCAGCGGGGTGAACACCGGGGAGCTGTTTTTT	CAWTSGVNTGELFF
-	TRBV7-2	-	TRBJ1-2	TGTGCCAGCAGCTACCAGGGTAACGGCTACACCTTC	CASSYQGNGYTF
TRBD2	TRBV5-6	-	TRBJ2-3	TGTGCCAGCAGCTTGGGACTAGCGGGGGACACAGATACGCAGTATTTT	CASSLGLAGDTDTQYF
TRBD1	TRBV28	-	TRBJ1-4	TGTGCCAGCAGATTACCGGGACAGGGACCGAATGAAAAACTGTTTTTT	CASRLPGQGPNEKLFF
TRBD1	TRBV7-6	-	TRBJ1-5	TGTGCCAGCAGCCCAGGGGGCAACTATCAGCCCCAGCATTTT	CASSPGGNYQPQHF
TRBD1	TRBV7-2	-	TRBJ2-1	TGTGCCAGCAGATTTGACAGTACCACAGGGGGTGGTGAGCAGTTCTTC	CASRFDSTTGGGEQFF
TRBD1	TRBV28	-	TRBJ1-5	TGTGCCAGCAGTGTCGGACAGGGTAGTCAGCCCCAGCATTTT	CASSVGQGSQPQHF
-	TRBV7-6	once	TRBJ2-3	TGTGCCAGCAGCGCACGGGGGGCAATCACAGATACGCAGTATTTT	CASSARGAITDTQYF
-	TRBV5-5	-	TRBJ1-4	TGTGCCAGCAGCTCAGGGGAGACGACTAATGAAAAACTGTTTTTT	CASSSGETTNEKLFF
TRBD1	TRBV27	-	TRBJ2-2	TGTGCCAGCCGCGTCGGGACAGGGAGGACCCCCGGGGAGCTGTTTTTT	CASRVGTGRTPGELFF
-	TRBV11-2	-	TRBJ2-7	TGTGCCAGCAGCTTAAACTCGGGACTGCGGTCGTACTACGAGCAGTACTTC	CASSLNSGLRSYYEQYF
TRBD1	TRBV5-1	-	TRBJ2-2	TGCGCCAGCAGCTTGAGTATCCAGGGGGCAGGATTCGGGGAGCTGTTTTTT	CASSLSIQGAGFGELFF
TRBD2	TRBV7-3	-	TRBJ2-7	TGTGCCAGCAGCTCCACTAGCGCTGGTGAGCAGTACTTC	CASSSTSAGEQYF
TRBD2	TRBV25-1	-	TRBJ2-1	TGTGCCAGCAGTGAACCTTTAAGTAGCAGCGGGGGGGCTGAGCAGTTCTTC	CASSEPLSSSGGAEQFF
TRBD2	TRBV2	-	TRBJ2-1	TGTGCCAGCAGTGGAATACCCGGGACTAGCTCCCATGAGCAGTTCTTC	CASSGIPGTSSHEQFF
-	TRBV23-1	-	TRBJ2-2	TGCGCCAGCAGTCAATCTCACGGCCGAGGGGAGGACACCGGGGAGCTGTTTTTT	CASSQSHGRGEDTGELFF
TRBD1	TRBV5-1	-	TRBJ1-5	TGCGCCAGCTCTTACGGGACAGGAGGGGGACCCCAGCATTTT	CASSYGTGGGPQHF
-	TRBV19	-	TRBJ1-1	TGTGCCAGTAGTATTCGGGGTCGGGACACTGAAGCTTTCTTT	CASSIRGRDTEAFF
-	TRBV6-1	-	TRBJ1-1	TGTGCCAGCAGTGTCGGCAGGGGTTGGACTGAAGCTTTCTTT	CASSVGRGWTEAFF
-	TRBV18	-	TRBJ1-4	TGTGCCAGCTCACCGAGACAGGACAAGGGGGAAAAACTGTTTTTT	CASSPRQDKGEKLFF
-	TRBV5-1	-	TRBJ2-5	TGCGCCAGCAGGCCCATATATAGGGGCGAAGAGACCCAGTACTTC	CASRPIYRGEETQYF
TRBD2	TRBV19	-	TRBJ2-7	TGTGCCAGTTCAGGGGCGACTAGCGCGACGACCTACGAGCAGTACTTC	CASSGATSATTYEQYF
TRBD2	TRBV5-1	-	TRBJ2-7	TGCGCCAGCAGCTTGGTAGCGGGCTTCACCTACGAGCAGTACTTC	CASSLVAGFTYEQYF
-	TRBV19	-	TRBJ2-1	TGTGCCAGTAGCCCCCCAGGCGACTCCTACAATGAGCAGTTCTTC	CASSPPGDSYNEQFF
-	TRBV7-7	-	TRBJ2-6	TGTGCCAGCAGCTTAGGTCGCTCTGGGGCCAACGTCCTGACTTTC	CASSLGRSGANVLTF
-	TRBV4-2	-	TRBJ1-1	TGTGCCAGCAGCCAAGTCGGAGCGAACACTGAAGCTTTCTTT	CASSQVGANTEAFF
TRBD1	TRBV7-6	once	TRBJ1-1	TGTGCCAGCAGCCCAAGACAGGGGGAATCTGAAGCTTTCTTT	CASSPRQGESEAFF
-	TRBV11-3	once	TRBJ2-7	TGTGCCAGCAGCTTAGAGTTCCAGGGCTCCGAGCAGTACTTC	CASSLEFQGSEQYF
-	TRBV14	-	TRBJ2-7	TGTGCCAGCAGCGGGATGGGGCTCGAGCAGTACTTC	CASSGMGLEQYF